Listed here is a single TCR beta chain. This entry is derived from a study of blood T cell repertoires in COVID-19. Turning to the study itself: Samples came from the United States, Italy and Spain, spanning acute and convalescent COVID-19.

Clones were sequenced by immunoSEQ multiplex PCR, and TCRdb holds only the in-frame ones, with some missing. The sample consists of 200,000 to 300,000 clones, 70% to 90% of them appearing once. This CDR3 has 13 amino acids. V lost 10 bases and J 5 bases, leaving 17 bases between the germline ends. The germline CDR1 and CDR2 sequences are MDHEN and SYDVKM. The sequence was collected from a woman aged 40 to 50 with acute COVID-19. The sequenced material came from PBMCs or T cells enriched from blood (not recorded which). The chain couples TRBV28 to TRBJ2-5; D remains unclear. The CDR3 spells CATAPQALETQYF. In DNA form, the CDR3 reads TGTGCCACCGCCCCTCAGGCCTTGGAGACCCAGTACTTC. Full variable domain (missing parts from reference TRBV28 and TRBJ2-5): DVKVTQSSRYLVKRTGEKVFLECVQDMDHENMFWYRQDPGLGLRLIYFSYDVKMKEKGDIPEGYSVSREKKERFSLILESASTNQTSMYLCATAPQALETQYFGPGTRLLVL.